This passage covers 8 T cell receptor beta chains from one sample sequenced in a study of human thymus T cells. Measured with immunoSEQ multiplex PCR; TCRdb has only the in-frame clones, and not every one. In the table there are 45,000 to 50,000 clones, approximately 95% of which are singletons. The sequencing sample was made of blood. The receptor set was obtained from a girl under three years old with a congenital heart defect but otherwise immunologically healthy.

CDR3 in amino acids: CASSSLAGGFYEQYF. CDR3 in DNA: TGTGCCAGCAGCTCCCTAGCGGGAGGGTTCTACGAGCAGTACTTC. The J gene is TRBJ2-7, the V gene TRBV11-2; 12 bases are shared with TRBD2. The CDR3 consists of 15 residues. The trim removed 4 bases at V and 3 bases at J, leaving 4 bases unmatched. From germline, CDR1 is SGHAT and CDR2 FQNNGV.

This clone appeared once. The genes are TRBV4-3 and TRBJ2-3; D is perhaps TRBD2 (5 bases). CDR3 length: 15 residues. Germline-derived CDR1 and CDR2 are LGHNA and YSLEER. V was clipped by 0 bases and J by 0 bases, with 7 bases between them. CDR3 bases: TGCGCCAGCAGCCAAGAGGACTCTAGCACAGATACGCAGTATTTT. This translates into CASSQEDSSTDTQYF.

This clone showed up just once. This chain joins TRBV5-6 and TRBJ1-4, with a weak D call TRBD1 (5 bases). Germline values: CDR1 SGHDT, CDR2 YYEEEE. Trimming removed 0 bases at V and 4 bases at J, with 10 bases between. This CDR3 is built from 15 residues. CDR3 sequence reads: CASSLGQLVNEKLFF. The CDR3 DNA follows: TGTGCCAGCAGCTTGGGACAGCTAGTTAATGAAAAACTGTTTTTT.

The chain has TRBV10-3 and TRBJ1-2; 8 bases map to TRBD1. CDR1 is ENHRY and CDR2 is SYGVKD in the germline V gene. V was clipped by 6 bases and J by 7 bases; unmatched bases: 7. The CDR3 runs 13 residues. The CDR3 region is CAIRPDRESGYTF. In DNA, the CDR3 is TGTGCCATCAGACCGGACAGGGAGAGTGGCTACACCTTC.

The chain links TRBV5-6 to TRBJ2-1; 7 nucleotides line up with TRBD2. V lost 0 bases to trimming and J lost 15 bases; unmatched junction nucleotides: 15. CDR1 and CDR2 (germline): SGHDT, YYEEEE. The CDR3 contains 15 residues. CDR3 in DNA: TGTGCCAGCAGCTTGGGCGGGGGTCCCACCATGAAGACGTTCTTC. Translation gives CASSLGGGPTMKTFF.

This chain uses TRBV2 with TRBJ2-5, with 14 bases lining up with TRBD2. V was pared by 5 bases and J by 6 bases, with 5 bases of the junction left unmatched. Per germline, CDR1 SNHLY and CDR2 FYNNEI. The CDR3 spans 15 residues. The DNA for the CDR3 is TGTGCCAGCAGTCGAGGGACTAGCGGGAGTCAGACCCAGTACTTC. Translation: CASSRGTSGSQTQYF.

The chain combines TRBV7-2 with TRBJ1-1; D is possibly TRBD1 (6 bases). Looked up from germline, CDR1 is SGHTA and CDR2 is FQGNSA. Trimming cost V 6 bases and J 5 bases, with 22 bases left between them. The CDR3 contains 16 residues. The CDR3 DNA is TGTGCCAGCAGGGTAAAAGCAAACAGGGTTGGGACTGAAGCTTTCTTT. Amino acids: CASRVKANRVGTEAFF. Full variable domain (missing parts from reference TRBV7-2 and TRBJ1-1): GAGVSQSPSNKVTEKGKDVELRCDPISGHTALYWYRQSLGQGLEFLIYFQGNSAPDKSGLPSDRFSAERTGGSVSTLTIQRTQQEDSAVYLCASRVKANRVGTEAFFGQGTRLTVV.

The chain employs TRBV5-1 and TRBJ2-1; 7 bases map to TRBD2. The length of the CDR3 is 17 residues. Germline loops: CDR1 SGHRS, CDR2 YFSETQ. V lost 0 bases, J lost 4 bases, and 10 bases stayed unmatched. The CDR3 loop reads CASSLAPETSLYNEQFF. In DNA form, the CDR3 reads TGCGCCAGCAGCTTGGCTCCTGAGACTAGCCTTTACAATGAGCAGTTCTTC. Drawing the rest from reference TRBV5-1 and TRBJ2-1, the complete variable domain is KAGVTQTPRYLIKTRGQQVTLSCSPISGHRSVSWYQQTPGQGLQFLFEYFSETQRNKGNFPGRFSGRQFSNSRSEMNVSTLELGDSALYLCASSLAPETSLYNEQFFGPGTRLTVL.